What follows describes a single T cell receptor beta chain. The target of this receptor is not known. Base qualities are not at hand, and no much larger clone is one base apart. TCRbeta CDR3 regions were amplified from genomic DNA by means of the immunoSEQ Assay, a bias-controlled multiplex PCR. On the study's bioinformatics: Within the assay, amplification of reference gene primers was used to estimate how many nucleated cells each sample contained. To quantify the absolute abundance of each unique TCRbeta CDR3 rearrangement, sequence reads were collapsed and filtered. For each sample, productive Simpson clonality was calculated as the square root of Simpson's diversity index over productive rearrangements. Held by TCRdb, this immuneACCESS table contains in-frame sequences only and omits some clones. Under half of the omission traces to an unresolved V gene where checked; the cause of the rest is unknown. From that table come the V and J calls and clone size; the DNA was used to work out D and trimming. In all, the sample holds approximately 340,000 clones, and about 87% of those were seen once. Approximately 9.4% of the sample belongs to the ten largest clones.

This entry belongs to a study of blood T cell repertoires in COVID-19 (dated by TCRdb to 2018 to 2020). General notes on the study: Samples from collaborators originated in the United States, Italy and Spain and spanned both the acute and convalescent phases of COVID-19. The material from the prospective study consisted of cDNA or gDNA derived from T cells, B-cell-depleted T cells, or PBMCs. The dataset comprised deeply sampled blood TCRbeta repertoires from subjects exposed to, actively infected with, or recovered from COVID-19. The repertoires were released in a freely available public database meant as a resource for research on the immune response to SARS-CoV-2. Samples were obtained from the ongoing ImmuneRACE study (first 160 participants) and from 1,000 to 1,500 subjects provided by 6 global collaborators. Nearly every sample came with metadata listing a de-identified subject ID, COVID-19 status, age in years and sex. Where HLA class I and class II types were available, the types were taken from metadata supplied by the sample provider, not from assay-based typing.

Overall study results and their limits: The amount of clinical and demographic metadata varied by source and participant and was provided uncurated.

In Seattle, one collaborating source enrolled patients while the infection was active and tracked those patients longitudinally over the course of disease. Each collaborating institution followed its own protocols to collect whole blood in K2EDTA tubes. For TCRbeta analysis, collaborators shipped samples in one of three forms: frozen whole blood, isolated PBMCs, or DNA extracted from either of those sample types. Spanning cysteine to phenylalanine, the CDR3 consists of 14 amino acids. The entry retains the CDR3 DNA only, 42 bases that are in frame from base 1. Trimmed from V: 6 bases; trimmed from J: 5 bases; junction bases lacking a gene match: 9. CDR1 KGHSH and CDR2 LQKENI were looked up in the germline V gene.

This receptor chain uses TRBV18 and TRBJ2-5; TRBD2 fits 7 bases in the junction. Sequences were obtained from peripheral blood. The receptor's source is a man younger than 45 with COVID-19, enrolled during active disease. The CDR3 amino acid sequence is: CASSPGGGRETQYF. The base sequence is TGTGCCAGCTCCCCGGGCGGGGGACGGGAGACCCAGTACTTC.